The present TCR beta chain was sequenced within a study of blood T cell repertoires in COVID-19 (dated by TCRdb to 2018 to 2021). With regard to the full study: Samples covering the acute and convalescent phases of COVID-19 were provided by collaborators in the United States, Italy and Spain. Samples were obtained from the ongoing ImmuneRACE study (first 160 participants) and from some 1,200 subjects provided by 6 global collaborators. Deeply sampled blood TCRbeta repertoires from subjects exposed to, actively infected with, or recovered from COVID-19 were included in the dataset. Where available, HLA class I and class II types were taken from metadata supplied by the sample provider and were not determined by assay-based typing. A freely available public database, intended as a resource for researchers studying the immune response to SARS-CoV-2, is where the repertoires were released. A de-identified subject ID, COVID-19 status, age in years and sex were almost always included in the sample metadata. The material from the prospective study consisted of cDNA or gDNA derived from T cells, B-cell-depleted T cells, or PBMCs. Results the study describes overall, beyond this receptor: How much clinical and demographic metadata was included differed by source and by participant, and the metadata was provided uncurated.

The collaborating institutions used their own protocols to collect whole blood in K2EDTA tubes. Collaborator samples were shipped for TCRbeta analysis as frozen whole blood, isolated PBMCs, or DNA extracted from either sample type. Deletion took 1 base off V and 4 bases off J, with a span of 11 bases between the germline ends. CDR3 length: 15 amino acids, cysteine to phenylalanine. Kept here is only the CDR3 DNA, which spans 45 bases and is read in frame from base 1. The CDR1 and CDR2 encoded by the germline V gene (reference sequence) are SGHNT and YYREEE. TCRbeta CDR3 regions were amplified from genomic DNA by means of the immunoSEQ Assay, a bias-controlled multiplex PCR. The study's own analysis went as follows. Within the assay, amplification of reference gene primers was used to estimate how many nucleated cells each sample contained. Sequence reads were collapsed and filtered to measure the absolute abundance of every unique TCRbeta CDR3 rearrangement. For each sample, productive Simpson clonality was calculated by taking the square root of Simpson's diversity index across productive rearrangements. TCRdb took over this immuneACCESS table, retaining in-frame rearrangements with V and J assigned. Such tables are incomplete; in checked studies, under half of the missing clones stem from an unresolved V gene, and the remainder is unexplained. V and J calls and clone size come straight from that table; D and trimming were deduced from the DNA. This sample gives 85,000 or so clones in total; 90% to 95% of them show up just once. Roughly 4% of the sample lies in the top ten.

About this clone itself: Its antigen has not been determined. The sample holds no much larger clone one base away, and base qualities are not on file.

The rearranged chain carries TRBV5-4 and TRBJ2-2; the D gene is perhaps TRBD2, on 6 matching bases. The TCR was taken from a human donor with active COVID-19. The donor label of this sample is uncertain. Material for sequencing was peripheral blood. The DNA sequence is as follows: TGTGCCAGCAGCTTGCCCGGGACTTCCACCGGGGAGCTGTTTTTT. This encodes CASSLPGTSTGELFF.